This T cell receptor (beta chain) was sequenced during a study of cytomegalovirus exposure and HLA in healthy donors. Study-level points and caveats: Later analysis identified around 15,000 TCR beta sequences associated with HLA alleles, using a false discovery rate threshold of 0.05. Later on, an analysis found that several of the most significant clusters appeared to be linked to common viral pathogens, which included parvovirus B19. An analysis was carried out at a later point. It showed that HLA-associated TCR beta chains were more clonally expanded than equally common non-associated chains.

Primers for the PCR totalled 60 Vbeta and 13 Jbeta. The table came from immunoSEQ multiplex PCR; TCRdb's copy has only in-frame clones and leaves some out. The repertoire table contains about 140,000 clones. All the people who gave samples were healthy bone marrow donors. To note about this clone: As yet, its antigen is unknown.

J gave up 4 bases and V 9 bases, and 11 bases lay outside the gene matches. The CDR3 is 14 residues long. Germline CDR1 reads SNHLY; CDR2 reads FYNNEI. Sequenced input: PBMCs. The source is a woman aged 18-29 years in good health and CMV-seronegative. The V gene is TRBV2, the J gene TRBJ2-7; TRBD2 agrees at 8 bases. CDR3 coding DNA: TGTGCCAGTCTCGGGCGGGAGGTATCTTACGAGCAGTACTTC. Its protein is CASLGREVSYEQYF.